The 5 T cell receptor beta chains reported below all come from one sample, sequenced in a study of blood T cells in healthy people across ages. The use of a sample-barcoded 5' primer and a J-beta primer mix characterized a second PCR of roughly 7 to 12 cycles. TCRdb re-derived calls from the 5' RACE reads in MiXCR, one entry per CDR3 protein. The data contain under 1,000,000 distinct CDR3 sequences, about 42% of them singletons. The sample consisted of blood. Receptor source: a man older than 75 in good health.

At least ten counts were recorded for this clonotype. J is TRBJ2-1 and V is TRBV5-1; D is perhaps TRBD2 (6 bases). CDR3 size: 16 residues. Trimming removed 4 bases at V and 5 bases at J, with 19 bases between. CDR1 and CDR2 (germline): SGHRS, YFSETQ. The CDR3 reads CASSPRPGGGDNEQFF. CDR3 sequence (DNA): TGCGCCAGCAGCCCCAGACCTGGTGGAGGGGACAATGAGCAGTTCTTC.

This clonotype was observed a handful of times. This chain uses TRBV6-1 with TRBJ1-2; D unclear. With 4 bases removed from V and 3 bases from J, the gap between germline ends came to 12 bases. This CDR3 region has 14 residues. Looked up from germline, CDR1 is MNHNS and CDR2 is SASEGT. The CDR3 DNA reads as TGTGCCAGCAGTGTAGGGCGCGGAGACTATGGCTACACCTTC. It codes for CASSVGRGDYGYTF.

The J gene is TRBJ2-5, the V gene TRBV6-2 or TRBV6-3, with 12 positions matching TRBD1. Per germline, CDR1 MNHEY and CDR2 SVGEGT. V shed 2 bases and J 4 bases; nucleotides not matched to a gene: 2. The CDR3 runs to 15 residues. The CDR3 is CASSYGTGGGETQYF. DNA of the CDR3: TGTGCCAGCAGTTACGGGACAGGGGGCGGAGAGACCCAGTACTTC.

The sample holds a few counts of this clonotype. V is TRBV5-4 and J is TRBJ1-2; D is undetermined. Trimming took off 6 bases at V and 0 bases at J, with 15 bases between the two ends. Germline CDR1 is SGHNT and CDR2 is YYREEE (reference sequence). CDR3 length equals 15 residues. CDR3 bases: TGTGCCAGCATTCGAGGCGGCAGCCCTAACTATGGCTACACCTTC. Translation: CASIRGGSPNYGYTF.

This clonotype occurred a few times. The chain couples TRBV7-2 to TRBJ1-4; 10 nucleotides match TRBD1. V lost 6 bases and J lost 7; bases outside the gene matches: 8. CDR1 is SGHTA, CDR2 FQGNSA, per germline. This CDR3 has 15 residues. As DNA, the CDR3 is TGTGCCAGCAGTCCGCGGACAGGGGGGGCTGAAAAACTGTTTTTT. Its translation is CASSPRTGGAEKLFF.